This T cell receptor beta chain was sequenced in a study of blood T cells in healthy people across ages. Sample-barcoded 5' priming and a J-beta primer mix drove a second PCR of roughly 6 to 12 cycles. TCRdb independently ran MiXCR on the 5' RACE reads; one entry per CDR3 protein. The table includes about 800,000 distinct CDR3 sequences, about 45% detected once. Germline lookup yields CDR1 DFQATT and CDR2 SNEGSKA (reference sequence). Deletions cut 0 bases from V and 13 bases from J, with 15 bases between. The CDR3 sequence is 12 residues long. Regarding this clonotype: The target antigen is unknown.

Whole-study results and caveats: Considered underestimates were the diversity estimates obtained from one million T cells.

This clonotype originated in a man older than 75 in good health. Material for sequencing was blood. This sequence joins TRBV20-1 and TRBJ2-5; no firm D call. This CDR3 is CSARDAISPPYF. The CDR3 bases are TGCAGTGCTAGAGACGCGATCAGCCCACCGTACTTC.